This is a list of T cell receptor beta chains from one sample in a study of CD8 T cells in cerebrospinal fluid in Alzheimer's disease. TCRdb reprocessed the 10x single-cell sequencing reads; each CDR3 protein has one entry and no DNA is given. In total, the table holds about 1,200 distinct CDR3 sequences. The sequencing sample was made of cerebrospinal fluid. The receptors were sampled from a human donor in good health. CDR3s include the opening cysteine and the closing phenylalanine or tryptophan. The listing skips clone size in some rows; elsewhere it reads once, few, many or a size class.

V	size	J	CDR3
TRBV5-1	medium-sized	TRBJ2-2	CASTPETFSGELFF
TRBV2	medium-sized	TRBJ1-1	CASMVGRGKTEAFF
TRBV10-3	medium-sized	TRBJ1-3	CAISEDAGNTIYF
TRBV19	medium-sized	TRBJ2-5	CASSWGGSGETQYF
TRBV28	-	TRBJ2-3	CASSLYGTQYF
TRBV7-3	medium-sized	TRBJ1-4	CASSLTGGQGTEKLFF
TRBV7-9	large	TRBJ1-1	CASSPDRGQGTEAFF
TRBV28	medium-sized	TRBJ1-4	CASTLQGDEKLFF
TRBV7-2	large	TRBJ2-2	CASSQRLSGSGTGELFF
TRBV7-8	medium-sized	TRBJ1-6	CASSGTGQGPPLHF
TRBV29-1	large	TRBJ2-5	CSVWTFGETQYF
TRBV9	large	TRBJ1-1	CASSVGRGSYWNTEAFF
TRBV7-8	large	TRBJ2-7	CASSFGQSEQYF
TRBV6-5	medium-sized	TRBJ1-4	CASSRKPTGVNEKLFF
TRBV6-6	medium-sized	TRBJ2-2	CASITHGGGSGRVGELFF
TRBV28	medium-sized	TRBJ1-1	CASSYLNGGGTEAFF
TRBV11-2	medium-sized	TRBJ2-7	CASSLQSGAYEQYF
TRBV27	medium-sized	TRBJ2-4	CASSFYPLGMNIQYF
TRBV5-6	medium-sized	TRBJ1-2	CASSPGTVYGYTF
TRBV5-4	-	TRBJ2-1	CASSLGSGRARVYNEQFF
TRBV28	medium-sized	TRBJ2-1	CASNTLTPRGNEQFF
TRBV5-1	medium-sized	TRBJ2-5	CASSSQERKTQYF
TRBV5-4	medium-sized	TRBJ2-3	CASSLWADTQYF
TRBV20-1	-	TRBJ1-2	CSARVGGGYTF
TRBV10-3	large	TRBJ2-1	CAISDSQGTQFF
TRBV19	medium-sized	TRBJ1-3	CASSGLGRTSHGNTIYF
TRBV20-1	large	TRBJ1-5	CSATGGGHQPQHF
TRBV6-4	medium-sized	TRBJ1-2	CASLDQYRSRLQNPLYGYTF
TRBV5-4	medium-sized	TRBJ2-7	CASSRSSGRVNEQYF
TRBV18	medium-sized	TRBJ2-3	CASSPLREGHADTQYF
TRBV4-1	medium-sized	TRBJ2-1	CASSQSLAGSAYNEQFF
TRBV12-3/TRBV12-4	-	TRBJ1-2	CASRPGQGYGYTF
TRBV20-1	large	TRBJ1-2	CSASVRSGLGGYTF
TRBV7-2	medium-sized	TRBJ2-7	CASSLGLAYEQYF
TRBV11-2	medium-sized	TRBJ1-6	CASSFRQGGNSPLHF
TRBV5-1	-	TRBJ1-2	CASGPYAGAGYGYTF
TRBV4-1	medium-sized	TRBJ2-7	CASSQGQTTSYEQYF
TRBV6-1	medium-sized	TRBJ2-2	CASSEVVLLGTGELFF
TRBV24-1	medium-sized	TRBJ2-3	CATSAPGLGKAYTQYF
TRBV2	medium-sized	TRBJ1-2	CASSIRQGAGGYTF
TRBV6-5	large	TRBJ2-7	CASSPELQSSYEQYF
TRBV9	-	TRBJ2-7	CASSVTPTSYEQYF
TRBV12-3/TRBV12-4	medium-sized	TRBJ1-2	CASSSTGWGYTF
TRBV3-1	large	TRBJ2-7	CASSWRLAGVGEQYF
TRBV2	medium-sized	TRBJ2-1	CASSDNALAGKQFF
TRBV20-1	large	TRBJ2-1	CSASVGRRTRNEQFF